This T cell receptor (beta chain) was sequenced in a study of cytomegalovirus exposure and HLA in healthy donors. A word on this clone: The sample has other DNA sequences that encode this CDR3 too.

From germline, CDR1 is SGDLS and CDR2 YYNGEE. V was pared by 3 bases and J by 1 base, with 4 bases of the junction left unmatched. The CDR3 loop spans 16 amino acids. The study ran its PCR with 60 Vbeta and 13 Jbeta primers. Assay: immunoSEQ multiplex PCR; the TCRdb copy retains only in-frame clones and omits some. Seen here are approximately 170,000 clones, around 75% observed once, and the top ten hold less than 4%. The TCR comes from a woman aged 25 to 39 in good health and CMV-seropositive. This chain uses TRBV9 with TRBJ2-3; 11 bases align to TRBD2. The sequenced sample consisted of PBMCs. CDR3 sequence: CASSAQLAGGTDTQYF. In DNA form, the CDR3 reads TGTGCCAGCAGCGCACAACTAGCGGGAGGCACAGATACGCAGTATTTT.